Below, 19 T cell receptor beta chains from the same sample are listed, as sequenced in a study of cytomegalovirus exposure and HLA in healthy donors (dated by TCRdb to about 2017). Libraries were prepared through the immunoSEQ multiplex PCR assay. For the multiplex PCR, a mixture combining 60 forward primers for TCR Vbeta segments and 13 reverse primers for TCR Jbeta segments was used. TCRdb re-hosts the immuneACCESS table, in-frame sequences only. Its copies lack some clones; in the studies checked, an unresolved V gene accounts for under half of them, and the cause for the rest is not known. The sample yields about 180,000 clones; roughly 85% were counted once. The ten largest clones add up to roughly 0.76% of the sample. The sequencing sample was made of PBMCs. All receptors come from a woman in her thirties or forties in good health and CMV-seronegative.

The genes are TRBV5-4 and TRBJ2-5; D remains ambiguous. The V gene lost 1 base and the J gene lost 5 bases, with 12 bases spanning the gap. The length of the CDR3 is 14 residues. Germline CDR1 reads SGHNT; CDR2 reads YYREEE (reference sequence). The CDR3 nucleotides read TGTGCCAGCAGCTTGCGCCTCGAAGAGGAGACCCAGTACTTC. Protein sequence: CASSLRLEEETQYF.

The rearrangement links TRBV4-3 to TRBJ2-3; 7 nucleotides agree with TRBD2. J gave up 0 bases and V 4 bases, and 1 base lay outside the gene matches. The CDR3 consists of 14 residues. Germline V gene data show CDR1 as LGHNA and CDR2 as YSLEER. The CDR3 region is CASSLGLSTDTQYF. The CDR3 coding sequence is TGCGCCAGCAGCCTGGGACTAAGCACAGATACGCAGTATTTT.

The chain couples TRBV28 to TRBJ2-3; D is uncertain. Germline CDR1 MDHEN, CDR2 SYDVKM. The length of the CDR3 is 13 residues. V gave up 3 bases and J gave up 8 bases, with 12 bases separating them. The CDR3 region is CASSLGHLGTQYF. The CDR3 DNA reads as TGTGCCAGCAGTTTGGGCCACCTCGGTACGCAGTATTTT.

V usage is TRBV15 and J usage is TRBJ2-5; the D gene is possibly TRBD2 (6 bases). Germline loops: CDR1 LNHNV, CDR2 YYDKDF (reference sequence). This CDR3 spans 16 amino acids. V was shortened by 4 bases and J by 7 bases, with 22 bases between the two germline ends. In DNA, the CDR3 is TGTGCCACCAGCACAGCGGGTCGATCTTCGATCGGGACCCAGTACTTC. This sequence encodes CATSTAGRSSIGTQYF. Full variable domain (remainder filled in from reference TRBV15 and TRBJ2-5): DAMVIQNPRYQVTQFGKPVTLSCSQTLNHNVMYWYQQKSSQAPKLLFHYYDKDFNNEADTPDNFQSRRPNTSFCFLDIRSPGLGDTAMYLCATSTAGRSSIGTQYFGPGTRLLVL.

The chain is built from TRBV7-3 and TRBJ2-3; 12 bases are shared with TRBD2. Germline CDR1 is SGHTA and CDR2 is FQGTGA. The CDR3 totals 16 residues. The V segment lost 2 bases and the J segment 4 bases; nucleotides outside the gene matches: 4. The CDR3 here is CASSLLAGGRADTQYF. The CDR3 DNA is TGTGCCAGCAGCTTACTAGCGGGAGGGAGGGCAGATACGCAGTATTTT.

The rearrangement joins TRBV5-1 to TRBJ2-7, with 9 bases that match TRBD1. V gave up 6 bases and J gave up 5 bases; unmatched junction bases: 6. Germline-derived CDR1 and CDR2 are SGHRS and YFSETQ. The CDR3 runs 13 residues. DNA for the CDR3: TGCGCCAGCACCGGGACAGGGTTGGACGAGCAGTACTTC. This translates into CASTGTGLDEQYF.

For the CDR3, the DNA is TGTGCCAGCAGCACCGACAGGGTAAGTGGCTACACCTTC. Its translation is CASSTDRVSGYTF. J is TRBJ1-2 and V is TRBV5-5, with 7 bases fitting TRBD1. Germline CDR1 and CDR2: SGHKS and YYEKEE (reference sequence). The CDR3 length is 13 residues. With 4 bases clipped from V and 7 bases from J, the junction kept 7 bases outside the gene matches.

CDR3 sequence: CASSLRGVGAPQETQYF. CDR3 DNA sequence: TGTGCCAGCAGCTTAAGGGGTGTGGGGGCCCCACAAGAGACCCAGTACTTC. The chain joins TRBV7-2 to TRBJ2-5; TRBD1 might be the D (6 bases). Germline CDR1 SGHTA, CDR2 FQGNSA. This CDR3 spans 17 amino acids. Trimming pared 2 bases from V and 2 bases from J, leaving 18 bases between.

The chain carries TRBV6-5 and TRBJ2-7; D is perhaps TRBD1 (6 bases). This CDR3 region has 15 residues. V gave up 5 bases and J gave up 0 bases, with 14 bases separating them. In germline, CDR1 is MNHEY, CDR2 SVGAGI. As DNA, the CDR3 is TGTGCCAGCAGTGGCGCAGGACAGAGCTCCTACGAGCAGTACTTC. This encodes CASSGAGQSSYEQYF.

This chain links TRBV27 with TRBJ1-1; D call uncertain. The length of the CDR3 is 13 residues. Germline V gene lookup returns CDR1 MNHEY and CDR2 SMNVEV (reference sequence). Between the trimmed V and J ends, which lost 3 bases and 4 bases, there was a span of 9 bases. The CDR3 region is CASSLGLGTEAFF. CDR3 bases: TGTGCCAGCAGTTTGGGCCTGGGCACTGAAGCTTTCTTT.

The chain has TRBV7-9 and TRBJ1-2, with D maybe TRBD1 (6 bases). The CDR3 length is 16 residues. Germline V gene data show CDR1 as SEHNR and CDR2 as FQNEAQ (reference sequence). Trimming removed 4 bases at V and 4 bases at J, with 19 bases between. CDR3: CASSSKLGTTFYGYTF. CDR3 sequence (DNA): TGTGCCAGCAGCTCAAAGTTGGGGACAACCTTCTATGGCTACACCTTC.

This chain joins TRBV6-6 and TRBJ2-7; possible D gene TRBD2, 6 bases. Germline loops: CDR1 MNHNY, CDR2 SVGAGI (reference sequence). This CDR3 contains 15 residues. The V and J ends lost 5 bases and 0 bases respectively, with 14 bases between them. The CDR3 is CASSARGTHSYEQYF. The CDR3 DNA sequence: TGTGCCAGCAGTGCCCGCGGGACTCACTCCTACGAGCAGTACTTC.

This clone turned up a few times. The chain uses TRBV10-3 and TRBJ1-2; weak D call: TRBD1 (5 bases). Trimming removed 5 bases at V and 2 bases at J, with 9 bases between. The CDR3 runs to 13 residues. In germline, CDR1 is ENHRY, CDR2 SYGVKD. Here the CDR3 reads CAISPQGNYGYTF. The CDR3 DNA sequence: TGTGCCATCAGTCCCCAGGGAAACTATGGCTACACCTTC.

This clone was seen a handful of times. DNA of the CDR3: TGTGCCACCGGGGCTTCCGGGACACCCGTATTTGGCTACACCTTC. Translating gives CATGASGTPVFGYTF. This chain connects TRBV2 to TRBJ1-2; tentatively, D is TRBD1 (6 bases). V was trimmed by 10 bases and J by 7 bases, leaving 25 bases between them. The germline gives CDR1 SNHLY, CDR2 FYNNEI. The CDR3 contains 15 residues.

V gene TRBV15 combines with J gene TRBJ1-2; no definite D call. The CDR3 has 14 amino acids. Germline V CDR1 and CDR2: LNHNV, YYDKDF (reference sequence). The ends were cut back, 5 bases at V and 4 bases at J, with 14 bases in the middle. The DNA of the CDR3 is TGTGCCACCAGCGAAGAGGTGGATGGCTATGGCTACACCTTC. This encodes CATSEEVDGYGYTF.

The V and J genes are TRBV5-1 and TRBJ2-2, with unresolved D. CDR3 length equals 12 residues. From germline, CDR1 is SGHRS and CDR2 YFSETQ. The V and J ends lost 0 bases and 7 bases respectively, with 4 bases between them. The CDR3 nucleotides are TGCGCCAGCAGCTTGGACAGCGGGGAGCTGTTTTTT. Translated, it gives CASSLDSGELFF.

The J gene is TRBJ1-4, the V gene TRBV5-4, with D perhaps TRBD1 (6 bases). CDR1 and CDR2 from the germline V gene are SGHNT and YYREEE (reference sequence). The CDR3 sequence is 13 residues long. V lost 2 bases, J lost 5 bases, and 7 bases lay in between. CDR3 protein: CASSLTGNEKLFF. DNA for the CDR3: TGTGCCAGCAGCTTAACAGGGAATGAAAAACTGTTTTTT. Supplemented by reference TRBV5-4 and TRBJ1-4, the full variable domain reads ETGVTQSPTHLIKTRGQQVTLRCSSQSGHNTVSWYQQALGQGPQFIFQYYREEENGRGNFPPRFSGLQFPNYSSELNVNALELDDSALYLCASSLTGNEKLFFGSGTQLSVL.

This rearrangement joins TRBV29-1 to TRBJ1-2; D is possibly TRBD1 (6 bases). Trimming cost V 1 base and J 0 bases, with 9 bases left between them. CDR3 length: 14 amino acids. The germline gives CDR1 SQVTM, CDR2 ANQGSEA. In DNA, the CDR3 is TGCAGCGTTGAAGCAACAGGGTCTAACTATGGCTACACCTTC. Protein sequence: CSVEATGSNYGYTF.

The DNA for the CDR3 is TGCGCCAGCAGCCAAGGCGCGACAGGGAGGGAGACCCAGTACTTC. This codes for CASSQGATGRETQYF. The V and J genes are TRBV4-1 and TRBJ2-5; D is perhaps TRBD1 (7 bases). Germline CDR1 and CDR2: MGHRA and YSYEKL. Trimming took 1 base from V and 5 from J, leaving 14 bases between them. This CDR3 comprises 15 residues.